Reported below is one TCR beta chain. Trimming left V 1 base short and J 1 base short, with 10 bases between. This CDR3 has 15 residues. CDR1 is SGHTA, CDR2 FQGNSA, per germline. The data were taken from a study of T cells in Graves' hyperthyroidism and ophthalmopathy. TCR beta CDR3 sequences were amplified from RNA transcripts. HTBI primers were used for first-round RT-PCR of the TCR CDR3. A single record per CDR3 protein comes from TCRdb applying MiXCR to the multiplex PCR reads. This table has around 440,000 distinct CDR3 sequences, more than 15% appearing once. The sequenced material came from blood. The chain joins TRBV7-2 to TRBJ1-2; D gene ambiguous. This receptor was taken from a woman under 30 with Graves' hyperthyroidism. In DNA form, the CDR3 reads TGTGCCAGCAGCTTAGGCAATCGGCTTAACTATGGCTACACCTTC. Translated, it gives CASSLGNRLNYGYTF. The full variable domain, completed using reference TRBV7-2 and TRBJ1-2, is GAGVSQSPSNKVTEKGKDVELRCDPISGHTALYWYRQSLGQGLEFLIYFQGNSAPDKSGLPSDRFSAERTGGSVSTLTIQRTQQEDSAVYLCASSLGNRLNYGYTFGSGTRLTVV.